This T cell receptor (beta chain) was identified during a study of blood T cell repertoires in COVID-19. Whole-study context: The United States, Italy and Spain were the sources of the acute and convalescent COVID-19 samples.

Germline V CDR1 and CDR2: SGHTA, FQGNSA. J lost 3 bases, V lost 0 bases, and 2 bases had no gene match. This CDR3 is built from 16 residues. In the authors' methods: Scientists estimated how many nucleated cells there were by amplifying reference gene primers. Assay used: immunoSEQ multiplex PCR; TCRdb lists only in-frame clones, some missing. Clone size and V and J calls were adopted from that table, with D and trimming inferred from the DNA. The table has around 27,000 clones, roughly nine tenths seen once; the top ten hold 10%. What was sequenced was peripheral blood. The chain couples TRBV7-2 to TRBJ2-1; the match to TRBD2 covers 10 bases. The clonotype originates from a man in his fifties or sixties with acute or convalescent COVID-19. Written as DNA, the CDR3 is TGTGCCAGCAGCTTAGCAGCTAGCGGGAGCTACAATGAGCAGTTCTTC. As protein: CASSLAASGSYNEQFF.